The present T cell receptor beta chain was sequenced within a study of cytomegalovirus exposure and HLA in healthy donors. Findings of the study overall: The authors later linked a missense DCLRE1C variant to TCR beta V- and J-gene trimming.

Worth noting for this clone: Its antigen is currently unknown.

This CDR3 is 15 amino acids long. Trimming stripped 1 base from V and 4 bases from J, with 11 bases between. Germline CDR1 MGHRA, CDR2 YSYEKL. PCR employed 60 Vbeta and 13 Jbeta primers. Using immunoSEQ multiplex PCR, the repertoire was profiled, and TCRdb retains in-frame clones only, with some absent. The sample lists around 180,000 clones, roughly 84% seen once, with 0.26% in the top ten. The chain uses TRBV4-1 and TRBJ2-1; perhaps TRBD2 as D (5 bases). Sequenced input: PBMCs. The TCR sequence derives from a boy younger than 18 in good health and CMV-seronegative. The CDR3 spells CASSQVQGLYNEQFF. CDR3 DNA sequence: TGCGCCAGCAGCCAAGTGCAAGGACTTTACAATGAGCAGTTCTTC.